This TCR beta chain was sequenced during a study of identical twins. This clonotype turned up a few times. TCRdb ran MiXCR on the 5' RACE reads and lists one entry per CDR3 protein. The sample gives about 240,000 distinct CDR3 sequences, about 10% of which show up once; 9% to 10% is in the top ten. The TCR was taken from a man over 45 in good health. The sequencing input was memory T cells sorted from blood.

CDR3 DNA: TGTGCCAGCAGTTACATTACAGCCGGGGAGCTGTTTTTT. Translated, it gives CASSYITAGELFF. The V call is TRBV6-2 or TRBV6-3, the J call TRBJ2-2; D not certain. V lost 2 bases to trimming and J lost 6 bases, with 7 bases between them. The CDR3 has 13 amino acids. Germline values: CDR1 MNHEY, CDR2 SVGEGT.